This T cell receptor beta chain emerged from a study of early T cells in non-severe SARS-CoV-2 infection. TCRdb reprocessed the 5' RACE reads via MiXCR and lists one record per CDR3 protein. The profile covers about 64,000 distinct CDR3 sequences, with about 17% appearing a single time and approximately 8.4% taken by the ten largest. There are 15 residues in the CDR3. V gave up 3 bases and J gave up 2 bases, with 12 bases separating them. In germline, CDR1 is SGHRS, CDR2 YFSETQ. The sample consisted of whole blood, taken at baseline. J is TRBJ2-1 and V is TRBV5-1; possible D gene TRBD1, 5 bases. The receptor comes from an adult who was a healthcare worker with PCR-confirmed SARS-CoV-2 infection or an uninfected control (not recorded which). CDR3 amino acids: CASSSDSLPYNEQFF. The CDR3 region has the DNA TGCGCCAGCAGCTCAGACAGCCTACCCTACAATGAGCAGTTCTTC.